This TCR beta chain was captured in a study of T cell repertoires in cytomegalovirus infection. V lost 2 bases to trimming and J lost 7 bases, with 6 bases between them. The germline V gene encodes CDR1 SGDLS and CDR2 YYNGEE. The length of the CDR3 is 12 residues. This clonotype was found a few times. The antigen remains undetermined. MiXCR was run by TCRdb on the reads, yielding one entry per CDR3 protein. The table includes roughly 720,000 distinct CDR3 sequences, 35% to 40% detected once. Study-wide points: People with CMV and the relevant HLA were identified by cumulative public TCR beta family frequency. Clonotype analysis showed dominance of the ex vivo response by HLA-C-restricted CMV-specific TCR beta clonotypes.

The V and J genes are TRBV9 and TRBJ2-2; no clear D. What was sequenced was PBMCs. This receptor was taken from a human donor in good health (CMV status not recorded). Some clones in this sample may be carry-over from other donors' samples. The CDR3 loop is CASSVVGGELFF. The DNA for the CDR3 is TGTGCCAGCAGCGTTGTCGGCGGGGAGCTGTTTTTT.